Each of the 30 T cell receptor beta chains below was sequenced from the same sample in a study of T cells in Graves' hyperthyroidism and ophthalmopathy. From RNA transcripts, TCR beta CDR3 regions were amplified. Primed by the HTBI set, a first-round RT-PCR was run on the TCR CDR3. TCRdb re-analysed the multiplex PCR reads in MiXCR, keeping a single row per CDR3 protein. The sample contains 600,000 to 750,000 distinct CDR3 sequences, roughly 17% of which appear only once. Sequencing used blood. These receptor sequences come from a man in his fifties or sixties with Graves' hyperthyroidism.

The table lists this clonotype with a few counts. V and J are TRBV30 and TRBJ2-7, with TRBD2 identical over 7 bases. The CDR3 runs 15 residues. Unmatched junction bases numbered 8, after V lost 3 bases and J lost 0 bases. CDR1 and CDR2 from the germline V gene are GTSNPN and SVGIG (reference sequence). The CDR3 nucleotides read TGTGCCTGGAGCGGACCCGGGACTATCTCCTACGAGCAGTACTTC. It translates to CAWSGPGTISYEQYF.

In this sample, this clonotype turned up many times. The CDR3 protein is CASRGQGDTEAFF. The CDR3 DNA follows: TGTGCCAGCAGGGGACAGGGGGACACTGAAGCTTTCTTT. The rearrangement joins TRBV28 to TRBJ1-1, with 11 bases aligning to TRBD1. The CDR3 contains 13 residues. Unmatched junction bases numbered 0, after V lost 6 bases and J lost 3 bases. In germline, CDR1 is MDHEN, CDR2 SYDVKM.

The chain links TRBV29-1 to TRBJ2-4; D is perhaps TRBD2 (6 bases). Trimming took 3 bases from V and 4 from J, leaving 19 bases between them. Germline assignment: CDR1 SQVTM and CDR2 ANQGSEA. The CDR3 consists of 16 residues. CDR3 nucleotide sequence: TGCAGCGTTGAGATGGGGGAGGCATGGGGAAAAAACATTCAGTACTTC. It codes for CSVEMGEAWGKNIQYF.

This clonotype was picked up a small number of times. The V gene is TRBV6-1, the J gene TRBJ2-2; 7 positions agree with TRBD2. CDR1 is MNHNS, CDR2 SASEGT, per germline. The ends lost 7 bases at V and 5 bases at J; junction bases unmatched: 10. This CDR3 spans 15 amino acids. CDR3 nucleotides: TGTGCCAGCAAAACCTCGTCGGGGGGTACCGGGGAGCTGTTTTTT. This encodes CASKTSSGGTGELFF.

This clonotype was seen many times. This chain joins TRBV6-2 or TRBV6-3 and TRBJ2-7; D is uncertain. Germline values: CDR1 MNHEY, CDR2 SVGEGT. The CDR3 extends over 16 amino acids. V lost 0 bases and J 0 bases, leaving 12 bases between the germline ends. In nucleotides, the CDR3 is TGTGCCAGCAGTTACTCGGGCCAAAGACTCTCCTACGAGCAGTACTTC. This translates into CASSYSGQRLSYEQYF.

This sequence joins TRBV5-1 and TRBJ2-2; 7 positions match TRBD1. V shed 4 bases, J shed 3 bases, and the junction held 6 bases outside the gene matches. CDR3 size: 15 residues. The germline CDR1 and CDR2 sequences are SGHRS and YFSETQ. The CDR3 reads CASSLLRGHTGELFF. The CDR3 coding sequence is TGCGCCAGCAGCCTCCTGAGGGGGCACACCGGGGAGCTGTTTTTT.

The chain joins TRBV20-1 to TRBJ1-2, with D maybe TRBD1 (6 bases). The germline gives CDR1 DFQATT, CDR2 SNEGSKA (reference sequence). The CDR3 is made up of 15 amino acids. CDR3 nucleotide sequence: TGCAGCGTTGAATGGGGTGTTGGAGGGGGGTATGGCTACACCTTC. Amino acid sequence: CSVEWGVGGGYGYTF.

The J gene is TRBJ2-3, the V gene TRBV14; 7 bases agree with TRBD2. This CDR3 contains 16 residues. Germline CDR1 and CDR2: SGHDN and FVKESK. Trimming removed 4 bases from V and 2 bases from J; junction bases left unmatched: 9. The CDR3 coding sequence is TGTGCCAGCAGCCTTTACCCAGCGGGAACCACAGATACGCAGTATTTT. Its protein product is CASSLYPAGTTDTQYF.

The chain joins TRBV6-9 to TRBJ1-1; D is uncertain. Trimming removed 3 bases from V and 1 base from J, with 9 bases in between. The CDR3 length is 14 residues. Germline V lookup: CDR1 MNHGY, CDR2 SVAAGI. The CDR3 bases are TGTGCCAGCAGTTACGACGGCTGGAACACTGAAGCTTTCTTT. Its protein product is CASSYDGWNTEAFF.

In the case of this clonotype: The CDR3 carries no conserved terminal phenylalanine or tryptophan, so it likely arises from a read error. The chain is built from TRBV20-1 and TRBJ1-5, with a tentative D call TRBD1 (5 bases). This CDR3 region has 14 residues. Germline-derived CDR1 and CDR2 are DFQATT and SNEGSKA (reference sequence). Trimming shortened V by 7 bases and J by 0 bases, and 13 bases separated the two germline ends. The CDR3 sequence is CSGGRSYSNQPQHL. For the CDR3, the DNA is TGCAGTGGGGGACGTTCCTATAGCAATCAGCCCCAGCATCTT.

The V gene is TRBV6-2 or TRBV6-3, the J gene TRBJ2-7, with D tentatively TRBD1 (6 bases). V was clipped by 1 base and J by 7 bases, with 11 bases between them. The CDR3 length is 13 residues. Germline V gene data show CDR1 as MNHEY and CDR2 as SVGEGT. This CDR3 reads CASSYLGAGEQYF. For the CDR3, the DNA is TGTGCCAGCAGTTACTTGGGGGCAGGGGAGCAGTACTTC.

This clonotype has a count of ten or more. The V call is TRBV28, the J call TRBJ2-3; perhaps D is TRBD1 or TRBD2 (5 bases each). Germline CDR1 is MDHEN and CDR2 is SYDVKM. Trimming stripped 2 bases from V and 6 bases from J, with 12 bases between. The CDR3 is 14 residues long. The CDR3 here is CASSLGGGRDTQYF. Written as DNA, the CDR3 is TGTGCCAGCAGTTTAGGTGGGGGTCGGGATACGCAGTATTTT.

The V and J genes are TRBV7-9 and TRBJ2-5; a weak D match, TRBD1 (5 bases). Germline CDR1 and CDR2: SEHNR and FQNEAQ (reference sequence). The CDR3 has 17 amino acids. Trimming left V 4 bases short and J 2 bases short, with 20 bases between. The CDR3 protein is CASSYPLVPRDQETQYF. CDR3 coding DNA: TGTGCCAGCAGCTATCCATTAGTGCCCAGGGATCAAGAGACCCAGTACTTC.

As concerns this clonotype: Just one base apart from a much larger clone, this may be a read error. V gene TRBV12-3 or TRBV12-4 combines with J gene TRBJ2-7; 8 positions agree with TRBD1. V lost 1 base to trimming and J lost 1 base; unmatched junction nucleotides: 0. The CDR3 spans 14 residues. The CDR3 DNA sequence: TGTGCCAGCAGTTTAGGGGACAGGTCCTACGAGCAGTACTTC. As protein: CASSLGDRSYEQYF.

In its sample, this clonotype was seen many times. The V call is TRBV28, the J call TRBJ1-2; the D gene is possibly TRBD1 (6 bases). The CDR3 totals 13 residues. V gave up 7 bases and J gave up 8 bases, with 17 bases separating them. Germline V gene lookup returns CDR1 MDHEN and CDR2 SYDVKM. CDR3 DNA sequence: TGTGCCAGCAAAGTTCCCGGGACACGCGGCTACACCTTC. Encoded protein: CASKVPGTRGYTF.

The V gene is TRBV3-1, the J gene TRBJ2-7, with D unresolved. Germline lookup yields CDR1 LGHDT and CDR2 YNNKEL (reference sequence). CDR3 length: 14 amino acids. Between the trimmed V and J ends, which lost 6 bases and 2 bases, there was a span of 14 bases. The CDR3: CASRESTDTYEQYF. The CDR3 nucleotides read TGTGCCAGCAGAGAATCTACAGATACCTACGAGCAGTACTTC.

V usage is TRBV19 and J usage is TRBJ2-7, with TRBD1 matching over 7 bases. The ends lost 5 bases at V and 6 bases at J; junction bases unmatched: 7. The germline V gene has CDR1 LNHDA and CDR2 SQIVND (reference sequence). This CDR3 comprises 13 residues. The CDR3 sequence: CASSLAGTAEQYF. The DNA of the CDR3 is TGTGCCAGTAGTCTAGCTGGGACAGCCGAGCAGTACTTC.

This clonotype was detected ten times or more. This sequence joins TRBV7-6 and TRBJ2-5; 8 bases match TRBD1. Germline lookup yields CDR1 SGHVS and CDR2 FNYEAQ. The CDR3 covers 15 residues. Unmatched junction bases numbered 6, after V lost 5 bases and J lost 1 base. CDR3 nucleotide sequence: TGTGCCAGCAGCGACCGGACAGGGCCCCAAGAGACCCAGTACTTC. This translates into CASSDRTGPQETQYF.

On this clonotype: One end of the junction fails to match germline, which may point to a read error. This chain uses TRBV12-3 or TRBV12-4 with TRBJ1-1; TRBD1 is a possible D gene (5 bases). This CDR3 contains 18 residues. Written as DNA, the CDR3 is TGTGCCAGCAGTTTCCAAGGGAGCGGGACTGGAATGAATACTGAAGCTCTCTTT. It yields the protein CASSFQGSGTGMNTEALF.

The chain uses TRBV12-3 or TRBV12-4 and TRBJ1-6; possibly TRBD1 for D (6 bases). Trimming left V 5 bases short and J 6 bases short, with 11 bases between. The CDR3 is 14 residues long. CDR3 loop: CASSPQDSNSPLHF. The CDR3 DNA reads TGTGCCAGCAGTCCCCAGGACAGTAATTCACCCCTCCACTTT.

The V gene is TRBV6-5, the J gene TRBJ2-1; 11 bases map to TRBD2. In germline, CDR1 is MNHEY, CDR2 SVGAGI. This CDR3 comprises 17 residues. V shed 1 base and J 8 bases; nucleotides not matched to a gene: 10. In DNA form, the CDR3 reads TGTGCCAGCAGTTACTTTAATCCTAGCGGGAGGTTGGATGAGCAGTTCTTC. It is translated as CASSYFNPSGRLDEQFF.

This clonotype was observed many times. DNA of the CDR3: TGTGCCAGCAGTCAAATTCGGACCGGGGAGCTGTTTTTT. Its protein product is CASSQIRTGELFF. The rearrangement links TRBV11-1 to TRBJ2-2; D unclear. The V gene lost 6 bases and the J gene lost 5 bases, with 10 bases spanning the gap. Looked up from germline, CDR1 is SGHAT and CDR2 is FQDESV (reference sequence). This CDR3 is 13 amino acids long.

The genes are TRBV9 and TRBJ1-2; the match to TRBD1 covers 8 bases. The V segment lost 4 bases and the J segment 4 bases; nucleotides outside the gene matches: 9. CDR3 length: 15 amino acids. Germline V gene lookup returns CDR1 SGDLS and CDR2 YYNGEE. The CDR3 nucleotides read TGTGCCAGCAGCCCCCTGGCAGGGGGCGTCTATGGCTACACCTTC. Translation gives CASSPLAGGVYGYTF. The full variable domain, its missing parts supplied by reference TRBV9 and TRBJ1-2, is DSGVTQTPKHLITATGQRVTLRCSPRSGDLSVYWYQQSLDQGLQFLIQYYNGEERAKGNILERFSAQQFPDLHSELNLSSLELGDSALYFCASSPLAGGVYGYTFGSGTRLTVV.

Comments on this clonotype: A read error may produce the germline difference seen at one junction end. The V gene is TRBV10-1, the J gene TRBJ2-2, with D perhaps TRBD2 (5 bases). The CDR3 length is 15 residues. Germline lookup yields CDR1 WNHNN and CDR2 SYGVQD (reference sequence). CDR3 residues: CASSELSRDTGELFF. The CDR3 nucleotides are TGCGCCAGCAGCGAGTTATCGAGGGACACCGGGGAGCTGTTTTTT.

This clonotype was seen only a few times. The rearrangement uses TRBV6-5 and TRBJ2-7; D gene ambiguous. The V end lost 2 bases, the J end lost 4 bases, and 9 bases lay between the germline ends. The CDR3 contains 13 residues. The germline V gene has CDR1 MNHEY and CDR2 SVGAGI. CDR3 sequence: CASSYTVNYEQYF. In DNA form, the CDR3 reads TGTGCCAGCAGTTACACCGTCAATTACGAGCAGTACTTC.

This clonotype was seen ten or more times. The chain couples TRBV9 to TRBJ1-1; 9 bases agree with TRBD1. CDR1 SGDLS and CDR2 YYNGEE come from the germline V gene. The CDR3 extends over 13 amino acids. Trimming at V came to 3 bases and at J to 8 bases, leaving 5 bases not matched to a gene. As DNA, the CDR3 is TGTGCCAGCAGCGGGGGGGACAGGGACGAAGCTTTCTTT. Its translation is CASSGGDRDEAFF.

The chain couples TRBV4-1 to TRBJ1-2; D possibly corresponds to TRBD1 (6 bases). The CDR3 spans 16 residues. The V and J ends lost 0 bases and 0 bases respectively, with 11 bases between them. Germline CDR1 reads MGHRA; CDR2 reads YSYEKL. CDR3 nucleotides: TGCGCCAGCAGCCAAGACCCGGGACACCCTAACTATGGCTACACCTTC. It codes for CASSQDPGHPNYGYTF.

This clonotype was recorded many times. The chain combines TRBV28 with TRBJ2-1; 13 nucleotides agree with TRBD2. Germline lookup yields CDR1 MDHEN and CDR2 SYDVKM. This CDR3 region has 13 residues. J was trimmed by 9 bases and V by 8 bases; bases with no gene match: 4. Here the CDR3 reads CASARLAGGEQFF. The CDR3 DNA sequence: TGTGCCAGCGCTCGACTAGCGGGAGGTGAGCAGTTCTTC.

This chain uses TRBV20-1 with TRBJ1-1; 9 positions agree with TRBD1. CDR3 length equals 12 residues. Germline CDR1 DFQATT, CDR2 SNEGSKA (reference sequence). The V segment lost 5 bases and the J segment 4 bases; nucleotides outside the gene matches: 2. DNA of the CDR3: TGCAGTGCTTACAGGGGGCGCACTGAAGCTTTCTTT. This sequence encodes CSAYRGRTEAFF.

This clonotype has just a few counts. The chain recombines TRBV24-1 with TRBJ2-2; 7 bases fit TRBD2. V dropped 2 bases and J dropped 6; count of bases not matched to a gene: 8. There are 16 residues in the CDR3. CDR1 and CDR2 (germline): KGHDR, SFDVKD. CDR3 region: CATSDSGTIKAGELFF. In DNA, the CDR3 is TGTGCCACCAGTGATTCCGGGACTATAAAAGCCGGGGAGCTGTTTTTT.